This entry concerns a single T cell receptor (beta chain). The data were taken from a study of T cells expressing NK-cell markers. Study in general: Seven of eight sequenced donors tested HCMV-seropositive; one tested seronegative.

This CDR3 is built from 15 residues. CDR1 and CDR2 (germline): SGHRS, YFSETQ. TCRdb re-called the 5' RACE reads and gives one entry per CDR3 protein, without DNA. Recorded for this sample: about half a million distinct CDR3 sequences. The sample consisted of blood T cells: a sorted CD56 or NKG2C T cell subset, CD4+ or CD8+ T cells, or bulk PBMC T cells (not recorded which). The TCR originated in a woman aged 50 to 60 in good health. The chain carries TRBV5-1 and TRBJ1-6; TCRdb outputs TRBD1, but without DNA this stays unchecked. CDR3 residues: CASSPVEGANSPLHF.